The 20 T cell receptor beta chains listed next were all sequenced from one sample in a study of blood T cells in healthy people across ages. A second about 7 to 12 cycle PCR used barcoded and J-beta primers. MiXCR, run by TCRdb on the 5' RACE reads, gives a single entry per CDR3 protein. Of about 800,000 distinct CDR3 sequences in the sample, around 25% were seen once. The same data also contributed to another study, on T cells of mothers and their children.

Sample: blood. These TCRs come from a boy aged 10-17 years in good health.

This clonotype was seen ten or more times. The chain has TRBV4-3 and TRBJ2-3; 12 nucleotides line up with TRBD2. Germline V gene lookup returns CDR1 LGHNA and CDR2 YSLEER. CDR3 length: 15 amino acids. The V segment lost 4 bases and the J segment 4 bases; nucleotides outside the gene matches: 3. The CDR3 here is CASSPSGGASDTQYF. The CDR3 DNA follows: TGCGCCAGCAGCCCTAGCGGGGGGGCCTCAGATACGCAGTATTTT.

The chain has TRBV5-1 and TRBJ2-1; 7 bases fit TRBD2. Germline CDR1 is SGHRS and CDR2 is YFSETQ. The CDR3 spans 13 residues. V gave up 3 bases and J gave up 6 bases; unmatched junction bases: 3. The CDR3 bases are TGCGCCAGCAGCTGGGAGGGAGCCAATGAGCAGTTCTTC. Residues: CASSWEGANEQFF. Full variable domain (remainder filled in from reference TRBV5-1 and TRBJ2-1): KAGVTQTPRYLIKTRGQQVTLSCSPISGHRSVSWYQQTPGQGLQFLFEYFSETQRNKGNFPGRFSGRQFSNSRSEMNVSTLELGDSALYLCASSWEGANEQFFGPGTRLTVL.

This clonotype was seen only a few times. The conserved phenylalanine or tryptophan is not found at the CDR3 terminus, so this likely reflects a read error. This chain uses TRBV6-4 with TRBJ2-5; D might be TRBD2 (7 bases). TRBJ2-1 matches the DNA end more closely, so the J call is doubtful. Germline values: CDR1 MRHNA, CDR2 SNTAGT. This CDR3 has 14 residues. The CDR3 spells CASSGGGAYNEQFL. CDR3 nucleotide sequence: TGTGCCAGCAGTGGAGGGGGGGCCTACAATGAGCAGTTCCTC.

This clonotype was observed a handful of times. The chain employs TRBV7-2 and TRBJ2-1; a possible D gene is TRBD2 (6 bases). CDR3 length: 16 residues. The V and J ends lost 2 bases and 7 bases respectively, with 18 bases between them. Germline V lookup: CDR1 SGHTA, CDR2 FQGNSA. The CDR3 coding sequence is TGTGCCAGCAGCTTAACGGCTAGCGTTATAGTAAATGAGCAGTTCTTC. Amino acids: CASSLTASVIVNEQFF.

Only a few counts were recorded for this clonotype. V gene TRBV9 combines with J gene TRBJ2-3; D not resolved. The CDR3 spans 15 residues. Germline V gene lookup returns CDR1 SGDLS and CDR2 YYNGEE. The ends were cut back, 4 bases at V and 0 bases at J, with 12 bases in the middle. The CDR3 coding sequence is TGTGCCAGCAGCAGGTCCCTGGACAGCACAGATACGCAGTATTTT. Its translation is CASSRSLDSTDTQYF.

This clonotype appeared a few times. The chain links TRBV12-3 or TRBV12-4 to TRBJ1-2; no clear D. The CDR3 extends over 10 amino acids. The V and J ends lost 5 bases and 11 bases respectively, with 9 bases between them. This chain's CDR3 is CASSGQTYTF. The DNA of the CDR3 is TGTGCCAGCAGTGGCCAGACATACACCTTC.

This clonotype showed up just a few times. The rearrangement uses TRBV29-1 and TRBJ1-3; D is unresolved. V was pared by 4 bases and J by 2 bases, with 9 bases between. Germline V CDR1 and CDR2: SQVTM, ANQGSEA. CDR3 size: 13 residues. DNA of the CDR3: TGCAGCGTTGCCAGCGCCCCTGGAAACACCATATATTTT. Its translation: CSVASAPGNTIYF.

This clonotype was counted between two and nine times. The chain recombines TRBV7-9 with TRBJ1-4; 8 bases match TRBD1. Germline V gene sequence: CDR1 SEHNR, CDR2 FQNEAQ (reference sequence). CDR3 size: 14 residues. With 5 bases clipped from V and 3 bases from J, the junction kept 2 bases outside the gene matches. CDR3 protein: CASSIQGANEKLFF. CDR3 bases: TGTGCCAGCAGCATACAGGGGGCTAATGAAAAACTGTTTTTT.

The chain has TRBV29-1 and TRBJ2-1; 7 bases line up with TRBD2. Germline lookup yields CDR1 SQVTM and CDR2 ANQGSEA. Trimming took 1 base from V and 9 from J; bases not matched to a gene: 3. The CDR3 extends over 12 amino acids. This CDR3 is CSVEGDYPEQFF. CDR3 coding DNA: TGCAGCGTTGAAGGGGACTATCCTGAGCAGTTCTTC.

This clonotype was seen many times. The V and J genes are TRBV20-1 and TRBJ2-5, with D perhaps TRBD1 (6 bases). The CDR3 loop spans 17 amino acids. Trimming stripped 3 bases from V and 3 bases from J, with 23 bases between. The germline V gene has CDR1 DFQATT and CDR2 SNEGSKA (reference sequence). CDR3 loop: CSASRGGRGVLEETQYF. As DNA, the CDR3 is TGCAGTGCTAGTCGGGGCGGCAGGGGAGTGTTAGAAGAGACCCAGTACTTC.

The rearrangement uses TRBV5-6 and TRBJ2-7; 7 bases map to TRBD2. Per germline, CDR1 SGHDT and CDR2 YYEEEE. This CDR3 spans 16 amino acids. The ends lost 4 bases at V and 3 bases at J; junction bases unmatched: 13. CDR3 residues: CASSHWGTGGLYEQYF. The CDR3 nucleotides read TGTGCCAGCAGCCACTGGGGGACGGGAGGCCTCTACGAGCAGTACTTC.

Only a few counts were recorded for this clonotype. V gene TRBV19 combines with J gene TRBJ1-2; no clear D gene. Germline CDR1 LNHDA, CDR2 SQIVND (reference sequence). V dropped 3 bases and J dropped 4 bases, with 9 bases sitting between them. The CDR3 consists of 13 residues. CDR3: CASSISSTYGYTF. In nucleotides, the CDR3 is TGTGCCAGTAGTATCAGCAGTACCTATGGCTACACCTTC.

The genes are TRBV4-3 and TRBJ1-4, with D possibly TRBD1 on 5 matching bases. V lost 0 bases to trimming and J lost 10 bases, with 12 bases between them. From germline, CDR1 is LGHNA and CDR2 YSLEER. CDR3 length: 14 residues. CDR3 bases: TGCGCCAGCAGCCAAGAACAGGTCTACAGAAAACTGTTTTTT. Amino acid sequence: CASSQEQVYRKLFF.

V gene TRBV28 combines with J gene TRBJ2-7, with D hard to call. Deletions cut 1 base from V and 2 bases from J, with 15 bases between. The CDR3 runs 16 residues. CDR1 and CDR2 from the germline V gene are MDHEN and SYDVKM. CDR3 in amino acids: CASSLFTHLPPYEQYF. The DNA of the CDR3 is TGTGCCAGCAGTTTATTTACACACCTACCCCCCTACGAGCAGTACTTC.

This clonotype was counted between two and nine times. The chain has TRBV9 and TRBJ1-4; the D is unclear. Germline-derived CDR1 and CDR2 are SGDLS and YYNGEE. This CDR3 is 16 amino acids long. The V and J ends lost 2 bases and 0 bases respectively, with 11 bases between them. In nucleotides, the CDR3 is TGTGCCAGCAGCGTTGGATCGGTCCCAACTAATGAAAAACTGTTTTTT. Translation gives CASSVGSVPTNEKLFF.

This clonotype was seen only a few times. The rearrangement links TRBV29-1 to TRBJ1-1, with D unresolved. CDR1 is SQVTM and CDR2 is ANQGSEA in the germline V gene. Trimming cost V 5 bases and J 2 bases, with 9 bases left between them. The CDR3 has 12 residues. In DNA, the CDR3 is TGCAGCGTTCACCTATTAAACACTGAAGCTTTCTTT. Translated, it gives CSVHLLNTEAFF.

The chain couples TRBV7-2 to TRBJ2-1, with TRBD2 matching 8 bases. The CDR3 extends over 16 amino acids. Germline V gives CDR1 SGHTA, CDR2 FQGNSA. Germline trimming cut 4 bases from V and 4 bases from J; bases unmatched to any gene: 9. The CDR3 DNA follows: TGTGCCAGCAGCTCCCACTATAGCGGGGCGTACAATGAGCAGTTCTTC. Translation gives CASSSHYSGAYNEQFF.

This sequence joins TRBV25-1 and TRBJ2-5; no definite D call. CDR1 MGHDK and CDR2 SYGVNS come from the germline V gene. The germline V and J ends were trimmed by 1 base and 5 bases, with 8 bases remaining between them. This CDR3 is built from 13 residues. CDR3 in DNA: TGTGCCAGCAGTGAATTCCTGGGGGAGACCCAGTACTTC. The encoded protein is CASSEFLGETQYF. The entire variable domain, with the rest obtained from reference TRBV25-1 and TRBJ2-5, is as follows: EADIYQTPRYLVIGTGKKITLECSQTMGHDKMYWYQQDPGMELHLIHYSYGVNSTEKGDLSSESTVSRIRTEHFPLTLESARPSHTSQYLCASSEFLGETQYFGPGTRLLVL.

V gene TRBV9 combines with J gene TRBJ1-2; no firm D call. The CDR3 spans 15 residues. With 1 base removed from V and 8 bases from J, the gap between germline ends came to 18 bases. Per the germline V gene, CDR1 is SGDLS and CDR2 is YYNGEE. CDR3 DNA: TGTGCCAGCAGCGTAAGCGACGTTGGCTATCAGGGCTACACCTTC. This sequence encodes CASSVSDVGYQGYTF.

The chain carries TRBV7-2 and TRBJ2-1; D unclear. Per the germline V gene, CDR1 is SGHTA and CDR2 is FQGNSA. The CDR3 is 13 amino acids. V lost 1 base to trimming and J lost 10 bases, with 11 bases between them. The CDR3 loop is CASSLDLPLEQFF. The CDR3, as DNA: TGTGCCAGCAGCTTAGATCTGCCTCTCGAGCAGTTCTTC.